A selection of T cell receptor beta chains follows, all from one sample in a study of cytomegalovirus exposure and HLA in healthy donors. Generated by immunoSEQ multiplex PCR, the TCRdb table keeps only in-frame clones and is missing some. The sample contains about 100,000 clones, about four fifths of which appear only once. Material: PBMCs. The receptors stem from a man aged 30 to 39 in good health and CMV-seronegative. CDR3s leave out the opening cysteine and the closing phenylalanine or tryptophan. The order of the fields is V gene, CDR3 protein.

TRBV2	ASRAVAGPSDKDQPQH
TRBV2	ASSSQGSVLT
TRBV30	AWTLGQGGNQPQH
TRBV4-1	ASSQDLKGQATGELF
TRBV11-2	ASSLLGGEKLF
TRBV6-1	ASSEFTRRYEQY
TRBV6-1	ASSEDLWGTNEKLF
TRBV9	ASSPSPSSGNTIY
TRBV5-1	ASSFYRTNTDTQY
TRBV6-5	ASSRQGGTHTQY
TRBV7-9	ASSSLKNSGANVLT
TRBV18	ASSLYSNQPQH
TRBV4-2	ASSLGGLSYEQY
TRBV2	ASSEERELNEQY
TRBV19	ASSAGTNYGYT
TRBV5-5	ASSLGQENTEAF
TRBV7-2	ASSLGRSGGQETQY
TRBV11-2	ASSPRRSGEKLF
TRBV10-3	AIKTGWGVGYT
TRBV5-4	ASSLGQGGLGKLF
TRBV5-1	ASSAGTGKQETQY
TRBV30	AWSKQGVRQPQH
TRBV10-3	AIRRTLGTDTQY
TRBV4-2	ASSPIGGQGSNTEAF
TRBV2	ASSKGQGRGYT
TRBV4-1	ASSRTGFPMNTEAF
TRBV7-8	ASSHTRGKGEKLF
TRBV25-1	ASSGPGQREAF
TRBV28	ASRPTGPEAF
TRBV6-5	ASSYSRGLTNYGYT
TRBV11-2	ASSPHLDPGTEAF
TRBV7-3	ASSLNGPGAGNTIY
TRBV7-9	ASTSTSGDTGELF
TRBV30	AWSWPDTQY
TRBV14	ASSQGARNRLVLQETQY
TRBV2	ASSLERGRANEKLF
TRBV7-9	ASSLGIQRQLANEKLS
TRBV4-2	ASSQERQANNSPLH
TRBV9	ASSVAQGVGTDTQY
TRBV5-4	ASSGTDYEQY
TRBV11-2	ASSLHIRVNYNEQF
TRBV6-5	ASSYLLAD
TRBV4-1	ASSQDEGRRETQY
TRBV19	ASSPRQGRDYEQF
TRBV27	ASSLYGGPLH
TRBV6-6	ASKWQGGTGELF
TRBV29-1	SVGTGSGEQY
TRBV19	ASTSQGQGKAGELF
TRBV13	ASSPLRVYEQY
TRBV5-1	ASSLRSSGGDAYEQY
TRBV6-6	ASAVNRASGNTIY
TRBV9	ASSGTPGELF
TRBV27	ASRDRNYEQY
TRBV18	ASSPGTGGETQY
TRBV18	ASSPQTGGDGYT